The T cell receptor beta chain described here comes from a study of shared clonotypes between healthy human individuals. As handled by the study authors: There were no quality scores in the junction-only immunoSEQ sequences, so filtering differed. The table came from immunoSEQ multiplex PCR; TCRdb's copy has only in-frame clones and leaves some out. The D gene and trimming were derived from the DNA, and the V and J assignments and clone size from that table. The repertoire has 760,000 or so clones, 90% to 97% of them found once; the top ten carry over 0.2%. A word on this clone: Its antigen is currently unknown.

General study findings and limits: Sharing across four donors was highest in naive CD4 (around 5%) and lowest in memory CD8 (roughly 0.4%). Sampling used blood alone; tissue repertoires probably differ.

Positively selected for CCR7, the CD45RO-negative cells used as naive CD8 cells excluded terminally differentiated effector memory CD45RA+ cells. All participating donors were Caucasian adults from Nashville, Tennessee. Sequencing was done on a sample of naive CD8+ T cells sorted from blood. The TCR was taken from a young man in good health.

This chain's CDR3 is CASSQGVSTDTQYF. The CDR3, as DNA: TGCGCCAGCAGCCAAGGAGTTAGCACAGATACGCAGTATTTT. The chain recombines TRBV4-3 with TRBJ2-3; no definite D call. Germline V CDR1 and CDR2: LGHNA, YSLEER. CDR3 size: 14 residues. V was cut by 1 base and J by 0 bases, with 5 bases left in between.